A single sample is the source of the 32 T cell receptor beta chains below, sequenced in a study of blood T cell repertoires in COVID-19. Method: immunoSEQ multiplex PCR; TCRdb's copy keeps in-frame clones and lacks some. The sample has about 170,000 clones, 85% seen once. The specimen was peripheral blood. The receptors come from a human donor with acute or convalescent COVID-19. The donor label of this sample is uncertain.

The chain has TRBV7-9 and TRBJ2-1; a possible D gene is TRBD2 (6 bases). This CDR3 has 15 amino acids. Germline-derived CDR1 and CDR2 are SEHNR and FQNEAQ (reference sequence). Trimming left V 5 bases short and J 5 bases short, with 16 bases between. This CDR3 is CASSRGAGPDNEQFF. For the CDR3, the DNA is TGTGCCAGCAGCCGCGGGGCGGGGCCGGACAATGAGCAGTTCTTC.

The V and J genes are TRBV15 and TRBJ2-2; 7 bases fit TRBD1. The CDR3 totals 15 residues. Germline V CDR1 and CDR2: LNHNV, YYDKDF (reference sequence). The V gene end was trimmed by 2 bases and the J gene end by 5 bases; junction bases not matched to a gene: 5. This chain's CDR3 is CATSRFTGVTGELFF. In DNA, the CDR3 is TGTGCCACCAGCAGATTTACAGGGGTAACCGGGGAGCTGTTTTTT.

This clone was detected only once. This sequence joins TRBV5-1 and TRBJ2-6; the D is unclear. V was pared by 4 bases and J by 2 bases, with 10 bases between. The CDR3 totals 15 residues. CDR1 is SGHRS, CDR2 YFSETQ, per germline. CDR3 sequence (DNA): TGCGCCAGCAGCCCGCAGGTAGCTGGGGCCAACGTCCTGACTTTC. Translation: CASSPQVAGANVLTF.

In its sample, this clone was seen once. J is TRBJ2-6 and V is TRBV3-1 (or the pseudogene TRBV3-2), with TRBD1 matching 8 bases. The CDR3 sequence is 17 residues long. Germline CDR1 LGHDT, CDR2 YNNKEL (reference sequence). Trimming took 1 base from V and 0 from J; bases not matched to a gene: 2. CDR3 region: CASSQGQGSSGANVLTF. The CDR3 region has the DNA TGTGCCAGCAGCCAAGGACAGGGGAGCTCTGGGGCCAACGTCCTGACTTTC.

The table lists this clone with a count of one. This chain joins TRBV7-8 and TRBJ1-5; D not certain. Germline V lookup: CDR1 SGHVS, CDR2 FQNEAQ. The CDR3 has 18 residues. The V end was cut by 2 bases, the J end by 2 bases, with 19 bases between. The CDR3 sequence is CASSLLGPLQLGNQPQHF. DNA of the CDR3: TGTGCCAGCAGCTTATTGGGTCCCCTTCAACTAGGCAATCAGCCCCAGCATTTT.

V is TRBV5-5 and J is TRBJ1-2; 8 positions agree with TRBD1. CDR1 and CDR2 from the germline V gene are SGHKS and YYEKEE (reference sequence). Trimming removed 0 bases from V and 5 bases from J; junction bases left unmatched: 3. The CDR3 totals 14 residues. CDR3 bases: TGTGCCAGCAGCTTGGGACAGGGGACTTATGGCTACACCTTC. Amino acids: CASSLGQGTYGYTF. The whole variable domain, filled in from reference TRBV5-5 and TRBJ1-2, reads DAGVTQSPTHLIKTRGQQVTLRCSPISGHKSVSWYQQVLGQGPQFIFQYYEKEERGRGNFPDRFSARQFPNYSSELNVNALLLGDSALYLCASSLGQGTYGYTFGSGTRLTVV.

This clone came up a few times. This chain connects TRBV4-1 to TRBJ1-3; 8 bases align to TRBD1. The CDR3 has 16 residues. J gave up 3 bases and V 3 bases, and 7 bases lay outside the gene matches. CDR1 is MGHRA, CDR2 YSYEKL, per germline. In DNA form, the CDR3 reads TGCGCCAGCAGCCATCCAGGGGGCGCAGGTGGAAACACCATATATTTT. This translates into CASSHPGGAGGNTIYF.

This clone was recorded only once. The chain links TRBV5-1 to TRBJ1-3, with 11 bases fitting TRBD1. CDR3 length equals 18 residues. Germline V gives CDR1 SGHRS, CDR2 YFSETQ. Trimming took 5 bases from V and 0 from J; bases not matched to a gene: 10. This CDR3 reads CASRMAPGQGASGNTIYF. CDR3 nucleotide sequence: TGCGCCAGCAGGATGGCCCCCGGACAGGGGGCCTCTGGAAACACCATATATTTT.

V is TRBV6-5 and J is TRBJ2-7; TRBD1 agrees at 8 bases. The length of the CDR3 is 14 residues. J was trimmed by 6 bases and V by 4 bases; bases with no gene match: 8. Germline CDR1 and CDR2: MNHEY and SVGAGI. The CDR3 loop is CASSFTGQGAEQYF. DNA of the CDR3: TGTGCCAGCAGTTTTACCGGACAGGGAGCCGAGCAGTACTTC.

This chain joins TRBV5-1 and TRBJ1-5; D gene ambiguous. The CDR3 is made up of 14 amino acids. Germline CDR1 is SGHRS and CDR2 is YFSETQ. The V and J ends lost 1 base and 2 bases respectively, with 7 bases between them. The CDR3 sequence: CASSLLPGNQPQHF. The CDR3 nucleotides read TGCGCCAGCAGCTTGTTGCCAGGCAATCAGCCCCAGCATTTT.

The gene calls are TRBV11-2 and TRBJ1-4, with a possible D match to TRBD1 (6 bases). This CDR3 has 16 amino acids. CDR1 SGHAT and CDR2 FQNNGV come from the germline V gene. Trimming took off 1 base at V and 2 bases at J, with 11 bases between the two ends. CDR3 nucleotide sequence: TGTGCCAGCAGCTTAGTGAATACAGGGACTAATGAAAAACTGTTTTTT. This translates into CASSLVNTGTNEKLFF.

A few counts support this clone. The CDR3 region is CASSPGQGRNQPQHF. Here the CDR3 DNA reads TGTGCCAGCAGCCCGGGACAGGGAAGAAATCAGCCCCAGCATTTT. V is TRBV7-2 and J is TRBJ1-5, with 9 positions matching TRBD1. CDR3 length equals 15 residues. V trimming: 5 bases; J trimming: 4 bases; junction bases outside the gene matches: 6. The V gene's germline CDR1 is SGHTA and CDR2 FQGNSA.

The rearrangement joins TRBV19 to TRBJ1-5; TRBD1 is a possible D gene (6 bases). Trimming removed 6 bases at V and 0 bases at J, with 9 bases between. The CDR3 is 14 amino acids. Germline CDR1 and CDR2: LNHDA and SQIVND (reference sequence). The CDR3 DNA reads TGTGCCAGTAGCAGGGGTTATAGCAATCAGCCCCAGCATTTT. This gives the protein CASSRGYSNQPQHF.

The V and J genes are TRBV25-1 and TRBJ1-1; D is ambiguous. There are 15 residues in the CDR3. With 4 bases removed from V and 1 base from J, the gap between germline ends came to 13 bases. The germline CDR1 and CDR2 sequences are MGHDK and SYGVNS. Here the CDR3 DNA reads TGTGCCAGCAGTGGCCCGGGGTTCCGGAACACTGAAGCTTTCTTT. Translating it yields CASSGPGFRNTEAFF. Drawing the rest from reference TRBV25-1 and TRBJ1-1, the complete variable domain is EADIYQTPRYLVIGTGKKITLECSQTMGHDKMYWYQQDPGMELHLIHYSYGVNSTEKGDLSSESTVSRIRTEHFPLTLESARPSHTSQYLCASSGPGFRNTEAFFGQGTRLTVV.

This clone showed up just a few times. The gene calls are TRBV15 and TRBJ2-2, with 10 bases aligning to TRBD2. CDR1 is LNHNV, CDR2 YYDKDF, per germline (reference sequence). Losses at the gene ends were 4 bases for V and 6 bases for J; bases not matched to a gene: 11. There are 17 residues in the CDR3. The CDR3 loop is CATSTQRGGLESGELFF. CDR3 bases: TGTGCCACCAGCACCCAGCGGGGGGGCCTTGAGTCCGGGGAGCTGTTTTTT.

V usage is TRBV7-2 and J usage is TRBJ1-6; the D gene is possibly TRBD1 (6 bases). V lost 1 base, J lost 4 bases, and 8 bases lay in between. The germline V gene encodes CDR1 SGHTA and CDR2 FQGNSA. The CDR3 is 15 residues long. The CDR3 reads CASSLGQAYNSPLHF. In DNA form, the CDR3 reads TGTGCCAGCAGCTTAGGACAGGCTTATAATTCACCCCTCCACTTT.

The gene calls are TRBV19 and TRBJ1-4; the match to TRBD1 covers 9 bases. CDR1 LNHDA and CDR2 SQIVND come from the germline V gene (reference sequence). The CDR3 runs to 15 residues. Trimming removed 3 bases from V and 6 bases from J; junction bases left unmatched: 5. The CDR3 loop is CASSIGTGSYEKLFF. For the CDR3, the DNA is TGTGCCAGTAGTATCGGGACAGGGAGCTATGAAAAACTGTTTTTT.

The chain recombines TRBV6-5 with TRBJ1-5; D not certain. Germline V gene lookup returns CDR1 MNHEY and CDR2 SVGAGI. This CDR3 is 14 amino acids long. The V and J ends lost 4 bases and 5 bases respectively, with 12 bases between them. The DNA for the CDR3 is TGTGCCAGCAGTTTCACAGACAATTATCAGCCCCAGCATTTT. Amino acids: CASSFTDNYQPQHF.

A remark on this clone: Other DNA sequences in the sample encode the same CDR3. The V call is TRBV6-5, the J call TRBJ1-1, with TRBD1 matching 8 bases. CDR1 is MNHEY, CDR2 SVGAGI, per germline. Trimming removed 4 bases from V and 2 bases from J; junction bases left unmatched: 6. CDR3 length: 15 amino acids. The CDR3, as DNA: TGTGCCAGCAGTTTTGACAGGGGACTCAACACTGAAGCTTTCTTT. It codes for CASSFDRGLNTEAFF.

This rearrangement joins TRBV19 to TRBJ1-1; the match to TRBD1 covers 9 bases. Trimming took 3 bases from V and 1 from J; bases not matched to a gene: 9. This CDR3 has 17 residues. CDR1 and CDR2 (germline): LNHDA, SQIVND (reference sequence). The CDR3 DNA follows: TGTGCCAGTAGTATTTTATCGGGACAGGGATCGAACACTGAAGCTTTCTTT. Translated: CASSILSGQGSNTEAFF.

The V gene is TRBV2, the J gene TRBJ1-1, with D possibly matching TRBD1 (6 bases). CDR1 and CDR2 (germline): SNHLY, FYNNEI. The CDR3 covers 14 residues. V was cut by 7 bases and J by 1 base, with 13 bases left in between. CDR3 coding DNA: TGTGCCAGCACCTCCGGGACACCGAACACTGAAGCTTTCTTT. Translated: CASTSGTPNTEAFF. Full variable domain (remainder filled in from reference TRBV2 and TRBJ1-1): EPEVTQTPSHQVTQMGQEVILRCVPISNHLYFYWYRQILGQKVEFLVSFYNNEISEKSEIFDDQFSVERPDGSNFTLKIRSTKLEDSAMYFCASTSGTPNTEAFFGQGTRLTVV.

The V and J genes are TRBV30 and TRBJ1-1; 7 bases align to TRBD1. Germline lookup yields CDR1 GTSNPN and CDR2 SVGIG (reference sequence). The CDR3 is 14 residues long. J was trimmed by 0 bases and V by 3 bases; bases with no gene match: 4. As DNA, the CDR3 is TGTGCCTGGAGAATGACAGGGATGAACACTGAAGCTTTCTTT. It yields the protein CAWRMTGMNTEAFF. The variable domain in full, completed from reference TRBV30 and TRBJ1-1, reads SQTIHQWPATLVQPVGSPLSLECTVEGTSNPNLYWYRQAAGRGLQLLFYSVGIGQISSEVPQNLSASRPQDRQFILSSKKLLLSDSGFYLCAWRMTGMNTEAFFGQGTRLTVV.

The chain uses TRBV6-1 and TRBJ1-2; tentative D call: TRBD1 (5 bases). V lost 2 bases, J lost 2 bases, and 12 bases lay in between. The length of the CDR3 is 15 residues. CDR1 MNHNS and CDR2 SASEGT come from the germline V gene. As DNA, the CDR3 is TGTGCCAGCAGTGAAATATTGACAGCCAACTATGGCTACACCTTC. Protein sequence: CASSEILTANYGYTF.

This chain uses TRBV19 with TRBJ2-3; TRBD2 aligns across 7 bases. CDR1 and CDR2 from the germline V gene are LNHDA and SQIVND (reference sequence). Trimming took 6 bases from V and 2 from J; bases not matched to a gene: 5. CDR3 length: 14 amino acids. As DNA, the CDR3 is TGTGCCAGTAGGCTCGGGGGGAACACAGATACGCAGTATTTT. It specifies CASRLGGNTDTQYF.

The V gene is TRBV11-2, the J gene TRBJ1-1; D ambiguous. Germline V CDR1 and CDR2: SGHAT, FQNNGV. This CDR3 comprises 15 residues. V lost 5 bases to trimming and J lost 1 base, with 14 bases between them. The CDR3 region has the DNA TGTGCCAGCAGCCATCTCCAACGGTCGAACACTGAAGCTTTCTTT. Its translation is CASSHLQRSNTEAFF.

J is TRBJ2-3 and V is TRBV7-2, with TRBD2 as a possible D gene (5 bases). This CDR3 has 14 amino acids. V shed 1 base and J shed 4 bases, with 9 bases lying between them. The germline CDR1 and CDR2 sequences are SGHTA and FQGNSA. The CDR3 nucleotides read TGTGCCAGCAGCTTAGGGACTTCCCCAGATACGCAGTATTTT. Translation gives CASSLGTSPDTQYF.

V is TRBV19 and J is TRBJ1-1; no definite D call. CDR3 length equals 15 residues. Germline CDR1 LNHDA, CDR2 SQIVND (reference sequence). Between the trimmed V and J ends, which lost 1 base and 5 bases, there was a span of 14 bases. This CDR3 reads CASSIAPGRETEAFF. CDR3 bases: TGTGCCAGTAGTATAGCCCCGGGGAGGGAGACTGAAGCTTTCTTT.

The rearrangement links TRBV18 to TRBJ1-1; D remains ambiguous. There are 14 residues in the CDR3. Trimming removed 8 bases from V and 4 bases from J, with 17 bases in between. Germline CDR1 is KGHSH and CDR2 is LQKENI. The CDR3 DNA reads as TGTGCCAGCGGGATCTCGGGGTTGGGCACTGAAGCTTTCTTT. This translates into CASGISGLGTEAFF.

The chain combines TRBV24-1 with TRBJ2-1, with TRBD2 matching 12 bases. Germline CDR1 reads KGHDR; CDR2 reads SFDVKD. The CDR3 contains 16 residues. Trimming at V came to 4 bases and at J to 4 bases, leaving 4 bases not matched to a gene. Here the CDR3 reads CATSDSSGGAYNEQFF. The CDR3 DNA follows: TGTGCCACCAGTGACTCTAGCGGGGGGGCGTACAATGAGCAGTTCTTC.

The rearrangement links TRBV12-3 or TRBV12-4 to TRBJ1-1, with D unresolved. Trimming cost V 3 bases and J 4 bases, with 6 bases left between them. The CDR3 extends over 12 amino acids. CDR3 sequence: CASSLFSTEAFF. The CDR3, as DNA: TGTGCCAGCAGTTTGTTTAGCACTGAAGCTTTCTTT.

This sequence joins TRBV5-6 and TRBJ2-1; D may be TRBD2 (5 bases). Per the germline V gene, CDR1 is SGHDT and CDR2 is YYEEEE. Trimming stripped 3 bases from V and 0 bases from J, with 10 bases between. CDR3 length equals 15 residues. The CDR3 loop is CASSSGKSSYNEQFF. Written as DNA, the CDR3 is TGTGCCAGCAGCTCGGGGAAAAGCTCCTACAATGAGCAGTTCTTC.

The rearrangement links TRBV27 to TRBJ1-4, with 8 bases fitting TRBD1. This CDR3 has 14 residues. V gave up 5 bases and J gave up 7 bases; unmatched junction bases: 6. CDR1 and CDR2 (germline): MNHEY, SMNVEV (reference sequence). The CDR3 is CASSTRGLGEKLFF. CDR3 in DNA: TGTGCCAGCAGTACCAGGGGGCTCGGTGAAAAACTGTTTTTT.